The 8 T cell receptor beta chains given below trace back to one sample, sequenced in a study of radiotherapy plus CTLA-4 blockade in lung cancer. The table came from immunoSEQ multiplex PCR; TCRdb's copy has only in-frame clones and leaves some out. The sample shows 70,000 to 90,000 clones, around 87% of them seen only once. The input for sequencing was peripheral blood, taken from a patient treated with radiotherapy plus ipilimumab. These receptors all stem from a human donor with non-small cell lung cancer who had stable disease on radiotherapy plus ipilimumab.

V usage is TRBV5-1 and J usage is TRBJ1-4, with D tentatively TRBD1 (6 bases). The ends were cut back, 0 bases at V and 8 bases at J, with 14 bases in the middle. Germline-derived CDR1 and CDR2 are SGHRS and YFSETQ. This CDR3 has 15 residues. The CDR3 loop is CASSLAGGGREKLFF. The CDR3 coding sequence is TGCGCCAGCAGCTTGGCCGGGGGCGGCAGGGAAAAACTGTTTTTT.

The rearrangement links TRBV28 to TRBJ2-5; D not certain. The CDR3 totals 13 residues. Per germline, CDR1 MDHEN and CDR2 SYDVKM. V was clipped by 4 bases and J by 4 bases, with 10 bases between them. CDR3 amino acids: CASSWGRGETQYF. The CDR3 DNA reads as TGTGCCAGCAGTTGGGGTCGCGGAGAGACCCAGTACTTC.

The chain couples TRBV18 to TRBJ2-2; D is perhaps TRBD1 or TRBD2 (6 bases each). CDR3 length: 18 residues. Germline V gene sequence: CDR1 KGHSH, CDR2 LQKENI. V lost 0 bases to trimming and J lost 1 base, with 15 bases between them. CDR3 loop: CASSPPGGGRMNTGELFF. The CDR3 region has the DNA TGTGCCAGCTCACCACCGGGGGGCGGACGGATGAACACCGGGGAGCTGTTTTTT.

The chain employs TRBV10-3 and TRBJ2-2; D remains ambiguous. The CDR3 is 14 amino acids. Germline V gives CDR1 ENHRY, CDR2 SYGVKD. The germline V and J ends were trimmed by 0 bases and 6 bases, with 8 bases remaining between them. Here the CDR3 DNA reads TGTGCCATCAGTGAGTCGCTAGTATCCGGGGAGCTGTTTTTT. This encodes CAISESLVSGELFF.

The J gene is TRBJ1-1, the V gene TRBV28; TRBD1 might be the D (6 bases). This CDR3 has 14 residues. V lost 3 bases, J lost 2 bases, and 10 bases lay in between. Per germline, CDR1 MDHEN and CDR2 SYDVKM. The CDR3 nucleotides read TGTGCCAGCAGTTTGGGGGGGCCTAACACTGAAGCTTTCTTT. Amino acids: CASSLGGPNTEAFF.

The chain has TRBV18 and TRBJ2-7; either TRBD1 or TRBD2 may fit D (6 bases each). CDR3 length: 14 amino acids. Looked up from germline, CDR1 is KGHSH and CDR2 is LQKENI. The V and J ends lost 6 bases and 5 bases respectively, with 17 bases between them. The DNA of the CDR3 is TGTGCCAGCTCCTCGACGGAGGGACACCACGAGCAGTACTTC. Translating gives CASSSTEGHHEQYF. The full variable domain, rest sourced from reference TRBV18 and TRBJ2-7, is NAGVMQNPRHLVRRRGQEARLRCSPMKGHSHVYWYRQLPEEGLKFMVYLQKENIIDESGMPKERFSAEFPKEGPSILRIQQVVRGDSAAYFCASSSTEGHHEQYFGPGTRLTVT.

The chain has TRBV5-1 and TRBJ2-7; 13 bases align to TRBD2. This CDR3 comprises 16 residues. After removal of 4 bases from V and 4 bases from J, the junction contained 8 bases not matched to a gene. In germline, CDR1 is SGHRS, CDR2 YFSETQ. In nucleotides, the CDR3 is TGCGCCAGCAGCGCGAACCTACTAGCGGGAGGGTACGAGCAGTACTTC. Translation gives CASSANLLAGGYEQYF.

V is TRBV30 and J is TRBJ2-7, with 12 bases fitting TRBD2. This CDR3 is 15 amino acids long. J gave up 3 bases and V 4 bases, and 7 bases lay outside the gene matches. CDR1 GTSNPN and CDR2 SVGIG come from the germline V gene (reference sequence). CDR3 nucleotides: TGTGCCTGGACCCTTAGACTAGCGGGGGACTACGAGCAGTACTTC. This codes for CAWTLRLAGDYEQYF.